This paragraph covers one T cell receptor beta chain sequence. Its antigen is not known. The same CDR3 also results from other DNA sequences found in this sample. It was CD45RO-negative cells, positively selected for CCR7, that made up naive CD8 cells, with terminally differentiated effector memory CD45RA+ cells excluded. The sample comes from a study of shared clonotypes between healthy human individuals. About the study: Three plates each covered CD4 naive and memory; CD8 naive two, CD8 memory one. The study, taken as a whole, reports: About 5% of naive CD4 clonotypes were common to four donors.

In the source study's methods: Junction-only immunoSEQ data arrived without quality scores, meaning filtering differed. Libraries were prepared by immunoSEQ multiplex PCR; TCRdb keeps only in-frame clonotypes and omits some of them. V and J calls and clone size are those listed in that table; D and trimming were worked out from the DNA. The sample records roughly 2 million clones, 85% to 95% being singletons. V lost 0 bases, J lost 4 bases, and 4 bases lay in between. In germline, CDR1 is SGHRS, CDR2 YFSETQ. The CDR3 extends over 12 amino acids. The origin of this receptor is a man between 18 and 35 years old in good health. The chain carries TRBV5-1 and TRBJ1-1; D unresolved. The sample consisted of naive CD8+ T cells sorted from blood. This CDR3 reads CASSLVGTEAFF. CDR3 coding DNA: TGCGCCAGCAGCTTGGTTGGCACTGAAGCTTTCTTT.